This T cell receptor (beta chain) was documented in a study of T cell changes during pregnancy in multiple sclerosis. The table came from immunoSEQ multiplex PCR; TCRdb's copy has only in-frame clones and leaves some out. Counted here are nearly 110,000 clones, around 90% occurring once; the ten biggest clones make up about 1.6%. The V and J ends lost 3 bases and 10 bases, in that order; junction bases with no gene match: 10. This CDR3 is 17 amino acids long. Germline V gives CDR1 LNHDA, CDR2 SQIVND (reference sequence). Sample: peripheral blood, taken before pregnancy. V usage is TRBV19 and J usage is TRBJ1-6, with 12 bases lining up with TRBD1. The sequence was collected from a female donor with multiple sclerosis, enrolled in a pregnancy study. The CDR3 sequence is CASSINPGQGAYSPLHF. CDR3 bases: TGTGCCAGTAGTATTAATCCGGGACAGGGGGCTTACTCACCCCTCCACTTT.